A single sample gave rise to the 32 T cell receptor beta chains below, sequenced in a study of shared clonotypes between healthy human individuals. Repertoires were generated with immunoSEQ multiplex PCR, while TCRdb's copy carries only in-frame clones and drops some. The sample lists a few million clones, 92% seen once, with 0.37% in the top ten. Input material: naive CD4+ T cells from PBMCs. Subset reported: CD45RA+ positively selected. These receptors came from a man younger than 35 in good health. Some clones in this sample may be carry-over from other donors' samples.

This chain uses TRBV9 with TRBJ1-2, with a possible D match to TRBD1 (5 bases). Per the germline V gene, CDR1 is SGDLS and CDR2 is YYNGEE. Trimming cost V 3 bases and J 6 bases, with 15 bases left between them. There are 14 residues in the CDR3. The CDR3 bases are TGTGCCAGCAGCGGGGGCCCCCACGAACATGGCTACACCTTC. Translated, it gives CASSGGPHEHGYTF.

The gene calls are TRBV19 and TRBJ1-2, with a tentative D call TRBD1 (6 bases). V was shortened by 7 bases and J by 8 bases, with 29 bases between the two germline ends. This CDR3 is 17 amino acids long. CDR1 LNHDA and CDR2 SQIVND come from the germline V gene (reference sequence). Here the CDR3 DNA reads TGTGCCAGTAATCTGGCCGGGACAAGGACTTTATTCGAGGGCTACACCTTC. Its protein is CASNLAGTRTLFEGYTF.

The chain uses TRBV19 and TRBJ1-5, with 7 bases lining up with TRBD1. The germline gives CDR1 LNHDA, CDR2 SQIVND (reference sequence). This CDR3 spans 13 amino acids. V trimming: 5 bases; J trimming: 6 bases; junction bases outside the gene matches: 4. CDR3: CASSVAGGQPQHF. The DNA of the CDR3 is TGTGCCAGTAGTGTGGCAGGGGGTCAGCCCCAGCATTTT.

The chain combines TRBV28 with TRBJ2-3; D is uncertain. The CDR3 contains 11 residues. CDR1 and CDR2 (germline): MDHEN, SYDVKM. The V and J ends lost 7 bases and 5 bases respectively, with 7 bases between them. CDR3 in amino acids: CASTLGDTQYF. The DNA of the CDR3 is TGTGCCAGCACTTTGGGAGATACGCAGTATTTT.

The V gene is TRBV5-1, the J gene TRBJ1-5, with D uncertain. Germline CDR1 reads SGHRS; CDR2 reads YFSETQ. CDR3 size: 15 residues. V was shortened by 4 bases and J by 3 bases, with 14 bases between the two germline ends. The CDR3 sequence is CASSPVGGINQPQHF. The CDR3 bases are TGCGCCAGCAGCCCGGTGGGAGGGATCAATCAGCCCCAGCATTTT.

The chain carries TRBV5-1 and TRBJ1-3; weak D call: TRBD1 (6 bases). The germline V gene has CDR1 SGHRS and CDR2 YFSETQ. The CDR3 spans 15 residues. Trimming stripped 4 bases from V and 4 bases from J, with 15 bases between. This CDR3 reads CASSATGSAGNTIYF. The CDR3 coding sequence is TGCGCCAGCAGCGCTACAGGGAGCGCGGGAAACACCATATATTTT.

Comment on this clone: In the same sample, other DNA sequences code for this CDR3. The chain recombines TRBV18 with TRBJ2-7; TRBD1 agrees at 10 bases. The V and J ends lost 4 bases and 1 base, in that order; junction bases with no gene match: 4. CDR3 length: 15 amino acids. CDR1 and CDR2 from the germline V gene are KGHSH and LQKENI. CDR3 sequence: CASSRPGQGSYEQYF. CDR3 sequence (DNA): TGTGCCAGCTCACGACCGGGACAGGGGTCCTACGAGCAGTACTTC.

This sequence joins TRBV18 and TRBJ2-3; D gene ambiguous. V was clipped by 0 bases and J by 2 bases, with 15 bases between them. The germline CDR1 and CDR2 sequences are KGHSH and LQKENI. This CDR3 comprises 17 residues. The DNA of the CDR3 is TGTGCCAGCTCACCACCGGTGGGCGGCCGTGACACAGATACGCAGTATTTT. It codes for CASSPPVGGRDTDTQYF.

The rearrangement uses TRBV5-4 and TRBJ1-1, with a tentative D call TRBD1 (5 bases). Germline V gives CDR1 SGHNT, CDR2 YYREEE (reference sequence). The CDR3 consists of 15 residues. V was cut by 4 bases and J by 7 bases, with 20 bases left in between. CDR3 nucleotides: TGTGCCAGCAGCCCAGGACAAAACGCCGGTGTTGAAGCTTTCTTT. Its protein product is CASSPGQNAGVEAFF.

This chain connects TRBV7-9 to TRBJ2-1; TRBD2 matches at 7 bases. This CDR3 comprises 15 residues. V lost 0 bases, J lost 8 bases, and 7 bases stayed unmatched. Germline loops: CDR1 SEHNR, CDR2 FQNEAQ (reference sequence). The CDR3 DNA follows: TGTGCCAGCAGCTTAGCGGGAGGGCCTGGGTATGAGCAGTTCTTC. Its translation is CASSLAGGPGYEQFF.

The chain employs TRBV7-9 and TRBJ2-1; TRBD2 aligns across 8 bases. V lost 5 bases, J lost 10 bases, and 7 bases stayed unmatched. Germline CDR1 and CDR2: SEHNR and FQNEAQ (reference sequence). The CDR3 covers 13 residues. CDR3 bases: TGTGCCAGCAGCCCGACGGGCGGGAGGGAGCAGTTCTTC. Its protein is CASSPTGGREQFF.

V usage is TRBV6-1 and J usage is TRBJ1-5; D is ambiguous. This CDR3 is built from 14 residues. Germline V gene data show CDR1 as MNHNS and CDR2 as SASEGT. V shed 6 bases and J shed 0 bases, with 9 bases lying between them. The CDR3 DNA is TGTGCCAGCAGCACCAAGCATAGCAATCAGCCCCAGCATTTT. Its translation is CASSTKHSNQPQHF.

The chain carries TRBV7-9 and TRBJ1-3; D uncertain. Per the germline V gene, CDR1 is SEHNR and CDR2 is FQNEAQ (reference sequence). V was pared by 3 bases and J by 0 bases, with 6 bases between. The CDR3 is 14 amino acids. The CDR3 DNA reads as TGTGCCAGCAGCTTCGGCGCCTCTGGAAACACCATATATTTT. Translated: CASSFGASGNTIYF.

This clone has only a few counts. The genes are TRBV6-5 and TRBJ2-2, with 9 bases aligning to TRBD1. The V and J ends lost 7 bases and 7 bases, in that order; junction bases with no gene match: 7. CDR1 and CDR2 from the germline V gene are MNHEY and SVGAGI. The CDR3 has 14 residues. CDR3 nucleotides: TGTGCCAGCAACATACAGGGGGCCGGCGGGGAGCTGTTTTTT. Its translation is CASNIQGAGGELFF.

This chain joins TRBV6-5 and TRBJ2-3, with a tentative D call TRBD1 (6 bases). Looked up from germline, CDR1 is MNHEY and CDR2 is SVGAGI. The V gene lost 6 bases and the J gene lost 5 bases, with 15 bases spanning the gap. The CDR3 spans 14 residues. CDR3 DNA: TGTGCCAGCAGCCTCGGACAGCTTGGAGATACGCAGTATTTT. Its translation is CASSLGQLGDTQYF.

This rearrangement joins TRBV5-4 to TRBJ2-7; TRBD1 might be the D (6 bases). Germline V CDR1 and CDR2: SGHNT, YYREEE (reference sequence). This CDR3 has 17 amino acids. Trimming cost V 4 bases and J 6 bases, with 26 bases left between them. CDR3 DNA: TGTGCCAGCAGCGGGGGCCGGACGGGGCCCAACCGGAGCGAGCAGTACTTC. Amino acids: CASSGGRTGPNRSEQYF.

The CDR3 region is CASSLGPGLNWKAFF. CDR3 DNA sequence: TGTGCCAGCAGCTTAGGCCCAGGGCTAAACTGGAAGGCTTTCTTT. This chain joins TRBV5-6 and TRBJ1-1; D is perhaps TRBD1 (5 bases). Between the trimmed V and J ends, which lost 2 bases and 11 bases, there was a span of 22 bases. The CDR3 has 15 residues. Looked up from germline, CDR1 is SGHDT and CDR2 is YYEEEE.

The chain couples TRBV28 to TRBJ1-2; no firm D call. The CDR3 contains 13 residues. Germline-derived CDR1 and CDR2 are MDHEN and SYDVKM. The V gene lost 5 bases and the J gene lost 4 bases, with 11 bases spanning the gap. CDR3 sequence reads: CASSPRGPYGYTF. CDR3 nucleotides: TGTGCCAGCAGTCCTCGCGGACCCTATGGCTACACCTTC.

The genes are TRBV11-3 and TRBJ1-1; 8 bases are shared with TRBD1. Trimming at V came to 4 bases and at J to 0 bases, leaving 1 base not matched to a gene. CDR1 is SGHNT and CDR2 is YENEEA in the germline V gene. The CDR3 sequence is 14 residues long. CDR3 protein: CASSSGGLNTEAFF. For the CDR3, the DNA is TGTGCCAGCAGCTCAGGGGGCTTGAACACTGAAGCTTTCTTT. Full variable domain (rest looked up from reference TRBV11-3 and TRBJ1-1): EAGVVQSPRYKIIEKKQPVAFWCNPISGHNTLYWYLQNLGQGPELLIRYENEEAVDDSQLPKDRFSAERLKGVDSTLKIQPAELGDSAVYLCASSSGGLNTEAFFGQGTRLTVV.

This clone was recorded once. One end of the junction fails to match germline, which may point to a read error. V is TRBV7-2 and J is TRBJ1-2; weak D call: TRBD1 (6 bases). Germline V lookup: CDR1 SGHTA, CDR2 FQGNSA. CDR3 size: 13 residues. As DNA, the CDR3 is TGTGCCAGCAACTTACAGGGAGGAGGTGGCTACACCTTC. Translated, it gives CASNLQGGGGYTF.

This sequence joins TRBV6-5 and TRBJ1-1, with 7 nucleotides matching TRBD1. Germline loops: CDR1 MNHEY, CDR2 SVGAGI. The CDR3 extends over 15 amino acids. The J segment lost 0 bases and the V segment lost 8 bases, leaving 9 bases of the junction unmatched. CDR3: CASCKVDRVNTEAFF. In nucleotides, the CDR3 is TGTGCCAGCTGCAAAGTTGACAGGGTGAACACTGAAGCTTTCTTT.

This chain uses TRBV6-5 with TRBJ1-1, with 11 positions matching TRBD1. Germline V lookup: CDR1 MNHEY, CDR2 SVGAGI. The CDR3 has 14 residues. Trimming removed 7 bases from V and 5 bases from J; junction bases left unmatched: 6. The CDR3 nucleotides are TGTGCCAGCACCCAGGGACAGGGGGTGACTGAAGCTTTCTTT. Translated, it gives CASTQGQGVTEAFF.

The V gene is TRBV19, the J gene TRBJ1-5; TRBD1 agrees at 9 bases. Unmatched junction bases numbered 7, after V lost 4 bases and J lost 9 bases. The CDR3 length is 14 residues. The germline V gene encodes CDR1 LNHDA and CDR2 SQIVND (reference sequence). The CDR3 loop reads CASSTGTGLAPQHF. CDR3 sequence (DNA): TGTGCCAGTAGTACCGGGACAGGGTTGGCGCCCCAGCATTTT.

DNA of the CDR3: TGTGCCAGCAGTTTGTCGGCTCGCGGATGGGCTCGGAATGGCTACACCTTC. It translates to CASSLSARGWARNGYTF. The rearrangement joins TRBV27 to TRBJ1-2; D is undetermined. Trimming cost V 3 bases and J 6 bases, with 23 bases left between them. Per the germline V gene, CDR1 is MNHEY and CDR2 is SMNVEV (reference sequence). This CDR3 is 17 amino acids long.

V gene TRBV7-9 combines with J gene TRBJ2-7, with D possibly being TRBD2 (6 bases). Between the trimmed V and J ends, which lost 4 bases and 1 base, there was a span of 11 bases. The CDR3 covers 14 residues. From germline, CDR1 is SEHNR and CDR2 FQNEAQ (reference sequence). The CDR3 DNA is TGTGCCAGCAGCTCAATAGGGACTTCCTACGAGCAGTACTTC. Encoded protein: CASSSIGTSYEQYF.

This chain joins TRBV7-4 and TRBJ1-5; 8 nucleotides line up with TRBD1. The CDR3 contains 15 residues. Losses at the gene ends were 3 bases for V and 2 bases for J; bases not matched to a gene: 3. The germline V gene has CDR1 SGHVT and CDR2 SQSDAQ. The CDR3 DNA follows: TGTGCCAGCAGCTTTGGGACAGGAGGCAATCAGCCCCAGCATTTT. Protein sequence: CASSFGTGGNQPQHF. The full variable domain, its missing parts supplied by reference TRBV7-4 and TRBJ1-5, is GAGVSQSPRYKVAKRGRDVALRCDSISGHVTLYWYRQTLGQGSEVLTYSQSDAQRDKSGRPSGRFSAERPERSVSTLKIQRTEQGDSAVYLCASSFGTGGNQPQHFGDGTRLSIL.

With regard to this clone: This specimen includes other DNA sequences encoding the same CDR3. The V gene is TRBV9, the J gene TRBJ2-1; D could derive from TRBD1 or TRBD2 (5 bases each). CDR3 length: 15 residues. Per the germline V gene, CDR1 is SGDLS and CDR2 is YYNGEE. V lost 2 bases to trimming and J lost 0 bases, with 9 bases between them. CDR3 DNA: TGTGCCAGCAGCGTGGGGACCGACTCCTACAATGAGCAGTTCTTC. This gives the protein CASSVGTDSYNEQFF. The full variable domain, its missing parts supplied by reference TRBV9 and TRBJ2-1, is DSGVTQTPKHLITATGQRVTLRCSPRSGDLSVYWYQQSLDQGLQFLIQYYNGEERAKGNILERFSAQQFPDLHSELNLSSLELGDSALYFCASSVGTDSYNEQFFGPGTRLTVL.

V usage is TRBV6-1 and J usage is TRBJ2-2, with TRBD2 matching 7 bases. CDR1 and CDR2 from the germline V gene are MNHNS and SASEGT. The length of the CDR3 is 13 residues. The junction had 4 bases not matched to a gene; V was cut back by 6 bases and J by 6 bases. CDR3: CASRGGPPGELFF. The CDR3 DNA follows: TGTGCCAGCAGGGGAGGGCCACCCGGGGAGCTGTTTTTT.

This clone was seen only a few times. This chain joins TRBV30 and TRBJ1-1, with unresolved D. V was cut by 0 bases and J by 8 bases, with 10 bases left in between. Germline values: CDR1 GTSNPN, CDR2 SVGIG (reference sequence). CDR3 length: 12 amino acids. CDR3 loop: CAWSVREEEAFF. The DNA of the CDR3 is TGTGCCTGGAGTGTACGGGAGGAGGAAGCTTTCTTT.

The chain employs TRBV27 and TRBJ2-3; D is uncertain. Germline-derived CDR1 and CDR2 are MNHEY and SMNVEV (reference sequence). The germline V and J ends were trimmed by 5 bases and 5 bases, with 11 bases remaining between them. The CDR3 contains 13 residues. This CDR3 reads CASSTYPEDTQYF. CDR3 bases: TGTGCCAGCAGTACATACCCGGAAGATACGCAGTATTTT.

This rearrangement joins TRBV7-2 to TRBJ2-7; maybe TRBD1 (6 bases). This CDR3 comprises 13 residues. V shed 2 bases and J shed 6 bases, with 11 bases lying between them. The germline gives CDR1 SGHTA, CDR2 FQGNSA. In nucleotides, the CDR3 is TGTGCCAGCAGCTTATCTTCAGGGGTCGAGCAGTACTTC. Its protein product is CASSLSSGVEQYF. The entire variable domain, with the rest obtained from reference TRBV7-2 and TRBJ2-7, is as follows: GAGVSQSPSNKVTEKGKDVELRCDPISGHTALYWYRQSLGQGLEFLIYFQGNSAPDKSGLPSDRFSAERTGGSVSTLTIQRTQQEDSAVYLCASSLSSGVEQYFGPGTRLTVT.

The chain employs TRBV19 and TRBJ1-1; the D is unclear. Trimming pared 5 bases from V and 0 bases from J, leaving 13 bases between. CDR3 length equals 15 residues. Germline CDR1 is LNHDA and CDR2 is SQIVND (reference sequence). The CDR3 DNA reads TGTGCCAGTAGTGCCCAGTCGACGTTGAACACTGAAGCTTTCTTT. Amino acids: CASSAQSTLNTEAFF.